This T cell receptor beta chain was sequenced for a study of shared clonotypes between healthy human individuals. Study information: In total, the donors were a couple of women and three men aged 18 to 49. Three CD4 naive, three CD4 memory, two CD8 naive and one CD8 memory plate were used per donor.

Study conclusions and caveats: Naive subsets usually exceeded memory subsets in estimated richness.

CD45RO negativity and positive selection for CCR7 defined naive CD8 cells, a population that excluded terminally differentiated effector memory CD45RA+ cells. Nashville, Tennessee was home to all donors, each a Caucasian adult. Germline-derived CDR1 and CDR2 are SGHAT and FQNNGV. This CDR3 contains 16 residues. Between the trimmed V and J ends, which lost 1 base and 1 base, there was a span of 14 bases. Notes on this clone: The antigen is undetermined.

The repertoire was sequenced with immunoSEQ multiplex PCR; TCRdb's copy has only in-frame clones and lacks some. The sample shows roughly 1,800,000 clones, just under 95% of them seen only once. The sequence came from a man younger than 30 in good health. J is TRBJ2-7 and V is TRBV11-2, with a possible D match to TRBD1 (6 bases). The sequenced material came from naive CD8+ T cells sorted from blood. CDR3 amino acids: CASSLGARGTSYEQYF. The CDR3 DNA reads TGTGCCAGCAGCTTAGGCGCAAGGGGGACATCCTACGAGCAGTACTTC.